Following are 17 T cell receptor beta chains from one sample sequenced in a study of T cell responses to AZD1222 COVID-19 vaccine. Assay: immunoSEQ multiplex PCR; the TCRdb copy retains only in-frame clones and omits some. The data show about 200,000 clones, with approximately 92% seen just once and less than 1.5% held by the top ten. The sequenced sample was peripheral blood, obtained on day 0 of AZD1222 vaccination. These receptor sequences come from an adult in good health.

V and J are TRBV3-1 (or the pseudogene TRBV3-2) and TRBJ1-5; 11 nucleotides align to TRBD1. The J segment lost 6 bases and the V segment lost 3 bases, leaving 4 bases of the junction unmatched. Germline lookup yields CDR1 LGHDT and CDR2 YNNKEL (reference sequence). This CDR3 has 15 amino acids. Here the CDR3 DNA reads TGTGCCAGCAGCCATGGACAGGGGGCCGGTCAGCCCCAGCATTTT. It is translated as CASSHGQGAGQPQHF.

V and J are TRBV9 and TRBJ1-6; D is undetermined. The germline V gene has CDR1 SGDLS and CDR2 YYNGEE. The CDR3 loop spans 13 amino acids. Deletions cut 0 bases from V and 13 bases from J, with 11 bases between. The CDR3 nucleotides are TGTGCCAGCAGCGTAGTTGAGGCCGGGCCCCTCCACTTT. Its protein is CASSVVEAGPLHF.

V and J are TRBV3-1 (or the pseudogene TRBV3-2) and TRBJ1-3, with TRBD1 matching 10 bases. The ends lost 2 bases at V and 6 bases at J; junction bases unmatched: 7. The CDR3 runs to 16 residues. CDR1 is LGHDT and CDR2 is YNNKEL in the germline V gene (reference sequence). The CDR3 coding sequence is TGTGCCAGCAGCCAAAATCCGGGACAGGGGTTAAACACCATATATTTT. Its translation is CASSQNPGQGLNTIYF.

The genes are TRBV18 and TRBJ1-6; 11 bases align to TRBD1. The ends lost 3 bases at V and 2 bases at J; junction bases unmatched: 6. CDR3 length: 18 residues. Germline CDR1 reads KGHSH; CDR2 reads LQKENI. The DNA of the CDR3 is TGTGCCAGCTCACCCGTCGGGACAGGGGGGACCTATAATTCACCCCTCCACTTT. It yields the protein CASSPVGTGGTYNSPLHF.

For the CDR3, the DNA is TGTGCCAGCTCACCGGACCAGGGGATTTCCTACAATGAGCAGTTCTTC. Protein: CASSPDQGISYNEQFF. The rearrangement uses TRBV18 and TRBJ2-1; tentatively, D is TRBD1 (6 bases). The V gene lost 3 bases and the J gene lost 1 base, with 13 bases spanning the gap. This CDR3 region has 16 residues. Germline V gives CDR1 KGHSH, CDR2 LQKENI.

The chain uses TRBV5-5 and TRBJ2-1; D call uncertain. V lost 4 bases, J lost 4 bases, and 6 bases lay in between. The germline V gene has CDR1 SGHKS and CDR2 YYEKEE (reference sequence). CDR3 size: 12 residues. The CDR3 nucleotides are TGTGCCAGCAGCCACGGGTACAATGAGCAGTTCTTC. This codes for CASSHGYNEQFF.

There are a few counts of this clone. This is likely a read error, given that the CDR3 carries no conserved phenylalanine or tryptophan at its end. It is unclear where the CDR3 begins or ends on the DNA, so no DNA is shown, and the CDR3 is as TCRdb lists it. The rearrangement uses TRBV28 and TRBJ2-3; the table calls TRBD2, which could not be checked here. Germline V gives CDR1 MDHEN, CDR2 SYDVKM. Counting both end residues, the CDR3 totals 13 amino acids. The CDR3 here is CASSLPNAGPLFG.

J is TRBJ1-1 and V is TRBV18; D call uncertain. CDR3 length: 15 amino acids. Trimming stripped 0 bases from V and 6 bases from J, with 14 bases between. Germline CDR1 KGHSH, CDR2 LQKENI. CDR3 loop: CASSPPLEQGSEAFF. Here the CDR3 DNA reads TGTGCCAGCTCACCACCGCTCGAACAAGGATCTGAAGCTTTCTTT.

The V call is TRBV12-3 or TRBV12-4, the J call TRBJ2-5; weak D call: TRBD1 (6 bases). This CDR3 spans 13 amino acids. V was shortened by 5 bases and J by 5 bases, with 12 bases between the two germline ends. DNA for the CDR3: TGTGCCAGCAGTACAGGGAGTTGGGAGACCCAGTACTTC. Its protein is CASSTGSWETQYF.

This clone is a singleton in its sample. This chain uses TRBV7-9 with TRBJ1-5, with D unresolved. CDR3 length: 16 residues. V lost 1 base to trimming and J lost 0 bases, with 10 bases between them. CDR1 is SEHNR, CDR2 FQNEAQ, per germline (reference sequence). CDR3 amino acids: CASSLGPQHSNQPQHF. The CDR3 DNA follows: TGTGCCAGCAGCTTAGGCCCCCAGCATAGCAATCAGCCCCAGCATTTT.

The genes are TRBV5-4 and TRBJ2-4, with D perhaps matching TRBD2 (5 bases). Trimming shortened V by 4 bases and J by 5 bases, and 13 bases separated the two germline ends. The CDR3 totals 14 residues. CDR1 is SGHNT and CDR2 is YYREEE in the germline V gene (reference sequence). Here the CDR3 DNA reads TGTGCCAGCAGCCTCCAAGAGGGTCAAAACATTCAGTACTTC. It is translated as CASSLQEGQNIQYF.

This chain uses TRBV5-4 with TRBJ1-1; D is uncertain. The CDR3 consists of 13 residues. The ends were cut back, 3 bases at V and 6 bases at J, with 12 bases in the middle. The germline V gene encodes CDR1 SGHNT and CDR2 YYREEE (reference sequence). CDR3 in amino acids: CASSWDNQAEAFF. The CDR3 DNA follows: TGTGCCAGCAGCTGGGATAATCAGGCTGAAGCTTTCTTT.

This clone was counted once. V and J are TRBV10-2 and TRBJ2-5; 7 nucleotides match TRBD2. Looked up from germline, CDR1 is WSHSY and CDR2 is SAAADI. This CDR3 is built from 13 residues. The ends lost 7 bases at V and 8 bases at J; junction bases unmatched: 10. The CDR3 DNA reads as TGCGCCAGCACCCTGGGGGGGTTAGGAACCCAGTACTTC. Translating it yields CASTLGGLGTQYF.

The table lists this clone with a count of one. V and J are TRBV19 and TRBJ1-1; 8 bases match TRBD1. CDR3 length: 14 amino acids. Germline assignment: CDR1 LNHDA and CDR2 SQIVND (reference sequence). With 4 bases clipped from V and 4 bases from J, the junction kept 5 bases outside the gene matches. CDR3 coding DNA: TGTGCCAGTAGTAATACAGGGGGAAGCACTGAAGCTTTCTTT. This codes for CASSNTGGSTEAFF.

As concerns this clone: An end of the junction differs from the germline gene, which may be a read error. This chain joins TRBV5-6 and TRBJ2-2, with D perhaps matching TRBD2 (5 bases). The CDR3 has 15 residues. Germline assignment: CDR1 SGHDT and CDR2 YYEEEE. The CDR3 nucleotides read TGTGCCAGCAGTTTGGTCGGGGTAAACGCCGGGGAGCTGTTTTTT. Amino acid sequence: CASSLVGVNAGELFF.

In nucleotides, the CDR3 is TGTGCCAGCAGCTTAGCGGGGAGGTACAATGAGCAGTTCTTC. As protein: CASSLAGRYNEQFF. The chain links TRBV7-9 to TRBJ2-1; TRBD2 is a possible D gene (6 bases). V was clipped by 0 bases and J by 4 bases, with 7 bases between them. In germline, CDR1 is SEHNR, CDR2 FQNEAQ (reference sequence). The CDR3 spans 14 residues.

The genes are TRBV7-9 and TRBJ2-1; D may correspond to TRBD1 or TRBD2 (5 bases each). CDR1 is SEHNR and CDR2 is FQNEAQ in the germline V gene (reference sequence). Trimming shortened V by 6 bases and J by 7 bases, and 10 bases separated the two germline ends. The CDR3 extends over 12 amino acids. The CDR3 loop reads CASRRGRNEQFF. The CDR3 nucleotides are TGTGCCAGCAGGAGGGGAAGGAATGAGCAGTTCTTC.